This TCR beta chain appears in the sequencing data of a study of T cell responses to AZD1222 COVID-19 vaccine. Method: immunoSEQ multiplex PCR; TCRdb's copy keeps in-frame clones and lacks some. Of 90,000 to 120,000 clones listed, more than 75% were seen once; the top ten hold over 3%. Findings of the study overall: Recipients of two AZD1222 doses showed rising Spike-specific TCR breadth and depth.

With respect to this clone: Its antigen remains unknown.

J lost 4 bases, V lost 6 bases, and 5 bases had no gene match. Germline V gene sequence: CDR1 MNHEY, CDR2 SVGEGT. CDR3 length: 13 residues. The TCR was taken from an adult in good health. J is TRBJ1-2 and V is TRBV6-2 or TRBV6-3; 7 bases are shared with TRBD1. Sequenced here: peripheral blood, sampled on day 0 of AZD1222 vaccination. Here the CDR3 reads CASSQTGIYGYTF. CDR3 nucleotides: TGTGCCAGCAGCCAGACAGGGATCTATGGCTACACCTTC.